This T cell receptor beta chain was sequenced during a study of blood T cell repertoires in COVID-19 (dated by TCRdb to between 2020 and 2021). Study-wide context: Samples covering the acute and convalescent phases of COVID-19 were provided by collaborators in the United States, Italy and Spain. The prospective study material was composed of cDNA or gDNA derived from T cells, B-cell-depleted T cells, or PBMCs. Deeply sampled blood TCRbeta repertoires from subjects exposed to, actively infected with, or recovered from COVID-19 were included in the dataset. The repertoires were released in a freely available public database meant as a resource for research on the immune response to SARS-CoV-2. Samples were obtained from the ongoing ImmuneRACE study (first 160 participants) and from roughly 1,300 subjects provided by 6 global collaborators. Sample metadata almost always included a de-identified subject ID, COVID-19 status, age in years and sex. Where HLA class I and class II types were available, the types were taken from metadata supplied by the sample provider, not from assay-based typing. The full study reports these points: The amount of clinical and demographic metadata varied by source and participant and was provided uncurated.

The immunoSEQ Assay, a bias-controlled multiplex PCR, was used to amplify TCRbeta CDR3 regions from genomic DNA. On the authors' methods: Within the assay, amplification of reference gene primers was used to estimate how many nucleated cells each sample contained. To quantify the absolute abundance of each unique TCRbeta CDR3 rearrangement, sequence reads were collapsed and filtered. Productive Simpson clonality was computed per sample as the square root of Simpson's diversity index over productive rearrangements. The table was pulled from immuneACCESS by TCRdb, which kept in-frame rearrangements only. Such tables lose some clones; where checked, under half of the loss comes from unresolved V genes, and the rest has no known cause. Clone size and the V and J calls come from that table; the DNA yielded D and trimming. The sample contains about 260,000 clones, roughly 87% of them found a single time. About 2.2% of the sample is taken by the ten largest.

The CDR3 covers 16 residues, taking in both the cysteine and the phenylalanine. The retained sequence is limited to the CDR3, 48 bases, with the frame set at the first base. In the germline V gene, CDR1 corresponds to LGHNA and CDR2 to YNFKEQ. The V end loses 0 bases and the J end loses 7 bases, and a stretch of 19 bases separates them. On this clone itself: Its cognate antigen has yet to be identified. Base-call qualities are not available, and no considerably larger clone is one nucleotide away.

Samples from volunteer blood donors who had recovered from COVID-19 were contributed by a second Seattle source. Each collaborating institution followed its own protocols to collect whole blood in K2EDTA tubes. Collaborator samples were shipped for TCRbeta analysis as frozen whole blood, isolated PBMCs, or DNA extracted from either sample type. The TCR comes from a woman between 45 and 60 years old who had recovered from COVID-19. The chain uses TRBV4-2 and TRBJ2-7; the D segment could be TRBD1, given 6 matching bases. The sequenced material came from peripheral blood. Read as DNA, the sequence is TGTGCCAGCAGCCAAGATTCGTCCAGGGGAAAGTGGGAGCAGTACTTC. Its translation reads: CASSQDSSRGKWEQYF.